These T cell receptor beta chains were read from a single sample in a study of blood T cell repertoires in COVID-19. Using immunoSEQ multiplex PCR, the repertoire was profiled, and TCRdb retains in-frame clones only, with some absent. This table holds about 200,000 clones, 65% to 85% found once. Sequencing was done on a sample of PBMCs or T cells enriched from blood (not recorded which). Every receptor here comes from a man aged 35-49 years who had recovered from COVID-19. Each CDR3 is given with its conserved first and last residue. A D gene is named only where the DNA matches it firmly. Clone size is given for some rows only: seen once, a few or many times, or a class if the clone is expanded.

j_call clone_size v_call d_call cdr3_aa cdr3_nt
TRBJ2-5 - TRBV4-3 - CASSQGNRRGRTQYF TGCGCCAGCAGCCAAGGAAACAGGAGGGGAAGGACCCAGTACTTC
TRBJ1-2 - TRBV7-6 - CASSPDSRGYTF TGTGCCAGCAGCCCGGACAGCCGGGGCTACACCTTC
TRBJ1-4 - TRBV4-2 TRBD1 CASSLGQGLEKLFF TGTGCCAGCAGCCTGGGACAGGGACTAGAAAAACTGTTTTTT
TRBJ2-7 - TRBV5-1 TRBD1 CASSPGQGLYEQYF TGCGCCAGCAGCCCTGGACAGGGGTTATACGAGCAGTACTTC
TRBJ1-1 - TRBV11-2 - CASRIQGTDTEAFF TGTGCCAGCAGGATACAGGGCACGGACACTGAAGCTTTCTTT
TRBJ1-2 few TRBV30 - CAWIGGVTRWGYTF TGTGCCTGGATTGGAGGAGTCACACGGTGGGGCTACACCTTC
TRBJ1-5 - TRBV30 - CAWSEQLDQPQHF TGTGCCTGGAGTGAACAGCTTGATCAGCCCCAGCATTTT
TRBJ2-1 - TRBV2 TRBD2 CASRRTSGGAYGNEQFF TGTGCCAGCAGACGAACTAGCGGGGGGGCTTACGGTAATGAGCAGTTCTTC
TRBJ2-3 - TRBV5-1 - CASSPYRADTQYF TGCGCCAGCAGCCCTTACAGAGCAGATACGCAGTATTTT
TRBJ1-3 - TRBV3-1/TRBV3-2 - CASSQAGLGNTIYF TGTGCCAGCAGCCAGGCAGGGCTCGGAAACACCATATATTTT
TRBJ1-3 - TRBV29-1 TRBD1 CSVSDRARNTIYF TGCAGCGTTTCCGACAGGGCTCGAAACACCATATATTTT
TRBJ2-7 - TRBV5-1 TRBD1 CASSLGTADYEQYF TGCGCCAGCAGCCTCGGGACAGCTGACTACGAGCAGTACTTC
TRBJ1-4 - TRBV5-1 TRBD1 CASSLRGGGEKLFF TGCGCCAGCAGCTTGAGAGGGGGCGGAGAAAAACTGTTTTTT
TRBJ2-7 - TRBV5-1 TRBD1 CASSSGTGSYEQYF TGCGCCAGCAGCTCCGGGACAGGGAGCTACGAGCAGTACTTC
TRBJ1-1 - TRBV5-1 - CASSPDWRTEAFF TGCGCCAGCAGCCCGGACTGGAGGACTGAAGCTTTCTTT
TRBJ2-1 once TRBV30 TRBD2 CAWSQRGGREQFF TGTGCCTGGAGTCAGCGGGGGGGCCGAGAGCAGTTCTTC
TRBJ1-6 - TRBV5-5 TRBD1 CASSFTGTGNSPLHF TGTGCCAGCAGCTTTACCGGGACAGGGAATTCACCCCTCCACTTT
TRBJ1-4 - TRBV4-3 TRBD1 CASSQGATGGQNEKLFF TGCGCCAGCAGCCAAGGGGCCACAGGGGGCCAAAATGAAAAACTGTTTTTT
TRBJ1-3 - TRBV7-9 TRBD1 CASSSGQGRNTIYF TGTGCCAGCAGCTCCGGACAGGGGAGAAACACCATATATTTT
TRBJ2-1 - TRBV4-3 - CASSQEFLGVNEQFF TGCGCCAGCAGCCAAGAATTCCTCGGGGTCAATGAGCAGTTCTTC
TRBJ2-3 - TRBV4-1 - CASSQGVQGDTQYF TGCGCCAGCAGCCAAGGTGTCCAGGGTGATACGCAGTATTTT
TRBJ1-5 - TRBV28 - CASRGPGQPQHF TGTGCCAGCAGGGGGCCAGGACAGCCCCAGCATTTT
TRBJ2-7 - TRBV7-2 TRBD1 CASSSRTGGHYEQYF TGTGCCAGCAGCTCCCGGACAGGGGGTCATTACGAGCAGTACTTC
TRBJ2-7 once TRBV7-9 - CASRAIRYYEQYF TGTGCCAGCAGAGCAATCCGATACTACGAGCAGTACTTC
TRBJ1-2 - TRBV19 - CASSREIGGGSYRANYGYTF TGTGCCAGTAGTAGAGAGATCGGCGGGGGGAGTTACAGAGCTAACTATGGCTACACCTTC